These 29 T cell receptor beta chains were sequenced from one sample in a study of CD8 T cells in ankylosing spondylitis. TCRdb re-called the 5' RACE reads through MiXCR, storing one row per CDR3 protein. The repertoire holds approximately 190,000 distinct CDR3 sequences, with roughly 13% as singletons. Sequencing was carried out using blood, either unsorted or a sorted T cell fraction (not recorded which). The receptor source for this set is a female donor with ankylosing spondylitis or in good health (not recorded which).

This clonotype was picked up a small number of times. This chain connects TRBV20-1 to TRBJ2-1; D is unclear. The CDR3 has 10 amino acids. CDR1 and CDR2 from the germline V gene are DFQATT and SNEGSKA (reference sequence). V lost 6 bases and J 6 bases, leaving 6 bases between the germline ends. Here the CDR3 reads CSAPLNEQFF. The CDR3 DNA reads as TGCAGTGCCCCCCTCAATGAGCAGTTCTTC.

The chain employs TRBV6-1 and TRBJ1-1; D gene uncertain. Germline assignment: CDR1 MNHNS and CDR2 SASEGT. Trimming cost V 6 bases and J 8 bases, with 13 bases left between them. The CDR3 runs to 12 residues. Here the CDR3 DNA reads TGTGCCAGCAGCCCCCCAGGCTCCGAAGCTTTCTTT. Encoded protein: CASSPPGSEAFF.

This chain connects TRBV5-1 to TRBJ1-1, with 8 bases matching TRBD1. The V gene's germline CDR1 is SGHRS and CDR2 YFSETQ. The CDR3 runs 16 residues. The ends lost 0 bases at V and 0 bases at J; junction bases unmatched: 4. CDR3 loop: CASSLGQGAMNTEAFF. The CDR3 DNA follows: TGCGCCAGCAGCTTGGGCCAGGGGGCAATGAACACTGAAGCTTTCTTT. The full variable domain, with the rest looked up from reference TRBV5-1 and TRBJ1-1, is KAGVTQTPRYLIKTRGQQVTLSCSPISGHRSVSWYQQTPGQGLQFLFEYFSETQRNKGNFPGRFSGRQFSNSRSEMNVSTLELGDSALYLCASSLGQGAMNTEAFFGQGTRLTVV.

Ten or more counts support this clonotype. The chain is built from TRBV20-1 and TRBJ2-7; the D gene is possibly TRBD1 (7 bases). V lost 6 bases to trimming and J lost 6 bases, with 21 bases between them. Germline assignment: CDR1 DFQATT and CDR2 SNEGSKA (reference sequence). This CDR3 comprises 14 residues. The CDR3 region is CSATSTRGGGEQYF. The CDR3 coding sequence is TGCAGTGCAACCTCGACTAGAGGGGGCGGCGAGCAGTACTTC.

The chain employs TRBV7-2 and TRBJ2-1, with D possibly being TRBD1 or TRBD2 (5 bases each). Trimming left V 0 bases short and J 14 bases short, with 14 bases between. Per germline, CDR1 SGHTA and CDR2 FQGNSA. The CDR3 runs to 13 residues. The CDR3, as DNA: TGTGCCAGCAGCTTAGCGGTTTCGGGACGGGAGTTCTTC. This codes for CASSLAVSGREFF.

The chain recombines TRBV7-6 with TRBJ2-1; weak D call: TRBD2 (5 bases). The CDR3 is 14 residues long. CDR1 is SGHVS, CDR2 FNYEAQ, per germline. V was shortened by 1 base and J by 6 bases, with 10 bases between the two germline ends. The CDR3 region is CASSLDGVRNEQFF. CDR3 coding DNA: TGTGCCAGCAGCTTAGACGGGGTGCGCAATGAGCAGTTCTTC.

J is TRBJ1-5 and V is TRBV20-1; D might be TRBD1 (5 bases). Germline assignment: CDR1 DFQATT and CDR2 SNEGSKA (reference sequence). The CDR3 length is 15 residues. The V end lost 2 bases, the J end lost 6 bases, and 17 bases lay between the germline ends. CDR3 nucleotides: TGCAGTGCTAGACGGCAGAGGGGTTCCGGTCAGCCCCAGCATTTT. Translation gives CSARRQRGSGQPQHF.

This clonotype showed up many times. This chain uses TRBV10-3 with TRBJ2-2; TRBD1 aligns across 7 bases. The CDR3 totals 17 residues. CDR1 and CDR2 from the germline V gene are ENHRY and SYGVKD. J lost 0 bases, V lost 2 bases, and 6 bases had no gene match. CDR3 sequence (DNA): TGTGCCATCAGTGAGCTGACAGGGCCAGCGAACACCGGGGAGCTGTTTTTT. It specifies CAISELTGPANTGELFF.

The gene calls are TRBV20-1 and TRBJ2-3; D uncertain. Germline lookup yields CDR1 DFQATT and CDR2 SNEGSKA (reference sequence). This CDR3 contains 13 residues. Trimming pared 2 bases from V and 1 base from J, leaving 7 bases between. Here the CDR3 reads CSARIRGTDTQYF. The CDR3 DNA sequence: TGCAGTGCTAGAATTCGGGGCACAGATACGCAGTATTTT.

This clonotype was recorded at least ten times. The gene calls are TRBV27 and TRBJ2-3, with TRBD1 matching over 9 bases. Germline V gene data show CDR1 as MNHEY and CDR2 as SMNVEV (reference sequence). Unmatched junction bases numbered 4, after V lost 5 bases and J lost 1 base. CDR3 length: 15 amino acids. The CDR3, as DNA: TGTGCCAGCAGTAAGGGGGACAGGGGCACAGATACGCAGTATTTT. This sequence encodes CASSKGDRGTDTQYF.

This clonotype appeared many times. The chain is built from TRBV12-3 or TRBV12-4 and TRBJ2-5; 9 bases map to TRBD1. Germline trimming cut 7 bases from V and 5 bases from J; bases unmatched to any gene: 8. The CDR3 contains 14 residues. CDR3 in amino acids: CASNLPGQGETQYF. For the CDR3, the DNA is TGTGCCAGCAACCTCCCGGGACAGGGCGAGACCCAGTACTTC.

Concerning this clonotype itself: This may stem from a read error, because a much larger clone lies one nucleotide away. This chain connects TRBV7-3 to TRBJ2-7, with 8 nucleotides matching TRBD2. Trimming at V came to 0 bases and at J to 2 bases, leaving 6 bases not matched to a gene. The CDR3 covers 16 residues. In germline, CDR1 is SGHTA, CDR2 FQGTGA. The CDR3 protein is CASSLTSSGGTYEQYF. DNA of the CDR3: TGTGCCAGCAGCTTAACGTCGAGCGGGGGAACCTACGAGCAGTACTTC. Together with reference TRBV7-3 and TRBJ2-7, the CDR3 gives the full variable domain: GAGVSQTPSNKVTEKGKYVELRCDPISGHTALYWYRQSLGQGPEFLIYFQGTGAADDSGLPNDRFFAVRPEGSVSTLKIQRTERGDSAVYLCASSLTSSGGTYEQYFGPGTRLTVT.

This chain uses TRBV6-6 with TRBJ1-4, with unresolved D. Trimming took off 8 bases at V and 12 bases at J, with 16 bases between the two ends. From germline, CDR1 is MNHNY and CDR2 SVGAGI (reference sequence). The CDR3 extends over 12 amino acids. The CDR3 region has the DNA TGTGCCAGCGCAAACGAGATGAGGGAACTGTTTTTT. This translates into CASANEMRELFF.

This clonotype was counted between two and nine times. The V call is TRBV9, the J call TRBJ2-5; 10 bases line up with TRBD1. V lost 1 base to trimming and J lost 5 bases; unmatched junction nucleotides: 8. This CDR3 has 16 residues. CDR1 SGDLS and CDR2 YYNGEE come from the germline V gene. The CDR3 protein is CASSVSSRTGGETQYF. The CDR3 DNA follows: TGTGCCAGCAGCGTATCTTCAAGGACAGGGGGGGAGACCCAGTACTTC. The complete variable domain, with remaining parts taken from reference TRBV9 and TRBJ2-5, reads DSGVTQTPKHLITATGQRVTLRCSPRSGDLSVYWYQQSLDQGLQFLIQYYNGEERAKGNILERFSAQQFPDLHSELNLSSLELGDSALYFCASSVSSRTGGETQYFGPGTRLLVL.

This clonotype was counted between two and nine times. The rearrangement joins TRBV7-2 to TRBJ1-2; possibly TRBD1 for D (6 bases). In germline, CDR1 is SGHTA, CDR2 FQGNSA. The CDR3 runs 13 residues. Trimming shortened V by 7 bases and J by 4 bases, and 13 bases separated the two germline ends. The CDR3 reads CASTLKGGYGYTF. CDR3 sequence (DNA): TGTGCCAGCACCCTTAAAGGGGGCTATGGCTACACCTTC.

Comments on this clonotype: A read error may be the cause here, since a much bigger clone is one base away. The J gene is TRBJ2-1, the V gene TRBV28, with TRBD2 identical over 11 bases. The CDR3 consists of 14 residues. Germline assignment: CDR1 MDHEN and CDR2 SYDVKM. After removal of 6 bases from V and 8 bases from J, the junction contained 6 bases not matched to a gene. The chain's CDR3 is CASRILAGEDEQFF. CDR3 nucleotide sequence: TGTGCCAGCAGAATACTAGCGGGAGAGGATGAGCAGTTCTTC. Full variable domain (outside the CDR3, taken from reference TRBV28 and TRBJ2-1): DVKVTQSSRYLVKRTGEKVFLECVQDMDHENMFWYRQDPGLGLRLIYFSYDVKMKEKGDIPEGYSVSREKKERFSLILESASTNQTSMYLCASRILAGEDEQFFGPGTRLTVL.

This clonotype was observed many times. The germline gene is not matched at one end of the junction; a read error may be the cause. The chain links TRBV7-7 to TRBJ2-5; D gene ambiguous. Germline CDR1 is SSHAT and CDR2 is FNYEAQ (reference sequence). The CDR3 is 13 amino acids. The CDR3 reads CASSLRAQETQYF. CDR3 sequence (DNA): TGTGCTAGCAGCTTAAGAGCTCAAGAGACCCAGTACTTC.

This clonotype was recorded at least ten times. In DNA form, the CDR3 reads TGCAGTGCTAGAGCAGGGACTAGCGGGAGGCTTTCCTCCTACGAGCAGTACTTC. It specifies CSARAGTSGRLSSYEQYF. The chain has TRBV20-1 and TRBJ2-7; TRBD2 matches at 15 bases. CDR1 and CDR2 (germline): DFQATT, SNEGSKA (reference sequence). This CDR3 is 18 amino acids long. V shed 1 base and J 0 bases; nucleotides not matched to a gene: 7.

V gene TRBV7-8 combines with J gene TRBJ1-4, with D hard to call. The germline V and J ends were trimmed by 4 bases and 0 bases, with 18 bases remaining between them. The CDR3 loop spans 18 amino acids. Germline CDR1 and CDR2: SGHVS and FQNEAQ. CDR3 residues: CASSSQRRPAATNEKLFF. CDR3 coding DNA: TGTGCCAGCAGCTCGCAAAGAAGACCGGCTGCAACTAATGAAAAACTGTTTTTT.

The chain is built from TRBV27 and TRBJ1-1, with a tentative D call TRBD1 (6 bases). CDR1 and CDR2 (germline): MNHEY, SMNVEV (reference sequence). V lost 5 bases and J lost 4, with 17 bases in between. This CDR3 comprises 15 residues. The CDR3 spells CASSLRDGGGTEAFF. The CDR3 DNA reads TGTGCCAGCAGTCTCAGGGATGGGGGCGGCACTGAAGCTTTCTTT.

This clonotype was recorded many times. The chain couples TRBV6-4 to TRBJ2-1; 8 nucleotides line up with TRBD2. V trimming: 4 bases; J trimming: 14 bases; junction bases outside the gene matches: 10. Germline V gene data show CDR1 as MRHNA and CDR2 as SNTAGT. The CDR3 sequence is 13 residues long. CDR3 amino acids: CASSVGERERKFF. For the CDR3, the DNA is TGTGCCAGCAGTGTTGGGGAGCGGGAGAGGAAGTTCTTC.

This clonotype was recorded at least ten times. The rearrangement joins TRBV7-2 to TRBJ2-3; 9 nucleotides match TRBD2. CDR3 length: 15 residues. Trimming cost V 1 base and J 5 bases; bases outside gene matches: 4. Germline values: CDR1 SGHTA, CDR2 FQGNSA. This chain's CDR3 is CASSLVAGAGDTQYF. DNA of the CDR3: TGTGCCAGCAGCTTAGTAGCGGGAGCTGGAGATACGCAGTATTTT.

This clonotype was counted between two and nine times. The V gene is TRBV7-2, the J gene TRBJ1-4; D is possibly TRBD1 (6 bases). Trimming left V 5 bases short and J 2 bases short, with 15 bases between. Germline loops: CDR1 SGHTA, CDR2 FQGNSA. The CDR3 has 16 amino acids. CDR3 residues: CASSGGATRTNEKLFF. CDR3 coding DNA: TGTGCCAGCAGCGGGGGGGCGACTCGGACTAATGAAAAACTGTTTTTT.

This clonotype was recorded many times. The chain has TRBV5-1 and TRBJ2-3, with 8 bases identical to TRBD2. Germline V lookup: CDR1 SGHRS, CDR2 YFSETQ. CDR3 length: 16 residues. With V trimmed by 3 bases and J by 7 bases, 13 bases remained unmatched. The chain's CDR3 is CASSSGGSGSTNTQYF. The CDR3 DNA sequence: TGCGCCAGCAGCTCCGGGGGAAGCGGGAGTACGAATACGCAGTATTTT. The full variable domain, rest sourced from reference TRBV5-1 and TRBJ2-3, is KAGVTQTPRYLIKTRGQQVTLSCSPISGHRSVSWYQQTPGQGLQFLFEYFSETQRNKGNFPGRFSGRQFSNSRSEMNVSTLELGDSALYLCASSSGGSGSTNTQYFGPGTRLTVL.

At least ten counts were recorded for this clonotype. This chain connects TRBV7-9 to TRBJ1-1; D is unclear. V lost 3 bases, J lost 0 bases, and 5 bases lay in between. Germline V gives CDR1 SEHNR, CDR2 FQNEAQ (reference sequence). This CDR3 spans 13 amino acids. CDR3 region: CASSFALNTEAFF. The DNA for the CDR3 is TGTGCCAGCAGCTTTGCACTGAACACTGAAGCTTTCTTT. Full variable domain (rest looked up from reference TRBV7-9 and TRBJ1-1): DTGVSQNPRHKITKRGQNVTFRCDPISEHNRLYWYRQTLGQGPEFLTYFQNEAQLEKSRLLSDRFSAERPKGSFSTLEIQRTEQGDSAMYLCASSFALNTEAFFGQGTRLTVV.

This clonotype showed up many times. The genes are TRBV29-1 and TRBJ2-1; D is unresolved. The CDR3 contains 11 residues. From germline, CDR1 is SQVTM and CDR2 ANQGSEA. With 7 bases removed from V and 5 bases from J, the gap between germline ends came to 9 bases. This CDR3 is CSGLENNEQFF. CDR3 DNA sequence: TGCAGCGGACTGGAGAACAATGAGCAGTTCTTC.

This clonotype has ten or more counts. The J gene is TRBJ1-1, the V gene TRBV11-2, with a possible D match to TRBD1 (5 bases). Deletions cut 3 bases from V and 10 bases from J, with 15 bases between. The CDR3 contains 13 residues. CDR1 and CDR2 from the germline V gene are SGHAT and FQNNGV. CDR3: CASSFLGVPSAFF. CDR3 DNA: TGTGCCAGCAGCTTTCTGGGGGTCCCCTCAGCTTTCTTT.

The chain combines TRBV20-1 with TRBJ1-1; 8 bases fit TRBD1. CDR3 size: 14 residues. The germline V gene encodes CDR1 DFQATT and CDR2 SNEGSKA (reference sequence). J lost 5 bases, V lost 4 bases, and 9 bases had no gene match. The CDR3 spells CSAKVGTGRTEAFF. DNA for the CDR3: TGCAGTGCTAAAGTTGGGACAGGTCGAACTGAAGCTTTCTTT.

This clonotype was detected ten times or more. The gene calls are TRBV7-3 and TRBJ2-7; D unclear. Germline assignment: CDR1 SGHTA and CDR2 FQGTGA. V lost 4 bases, J lost 2 bases, and 18 bases lay in between. The CDR3 sequence is 16 residues long. This CDR3 is CASSSKNWPFPYEQYF. In DNA, the CDR3 is TGTGCCAGCAGCTCTAAAAACTGGCCCTTTCCCTACGAGCAGTACTTC.